This T cell receptor (beta chain) is drawn from a study of OX40 agonist ivuxolimab in advanced cancers. Study overall: Therapy given before enrollment (anti-PD-1, anti-PD-L1 or anti-CTLA-4) was allowed, and roughly 41% had some.

The V gene lost 0 bases and the J gene lost 8 bases, with 11 bases spanning the gap. The CDR3 sequence is 14 residues long. Per germline, CDR1 SGHRS and CDR2 YFSETQ. Points from the study as a whole: There were also nonresponders showing low normalized T-cell clonal expansion.

Clones were sequenced by immunoSEQ multiplex PCR, and TCRdb holds only the in-frame ones, with some missing. The sample has about 43,000 clones; 80% are singletons. Comments on this clone: The target antigen is unknown.

This TCR was recovered from an adult with an advanced solid tumor such as melanoma, head and neck, liver or kidney cancer. This specimen was CD4+ or CD8+ T cells sorted from blood, taken in a trial of the OX40 agonist ivuxolimab. The V call is TRBV5-1, the J call TRBJ2-2; a weak D match, TRBD1 (5 bases). The CDR3 loop reads CASSLGQPAGELFF. The CDR3 nucleotides are TGCGCCAGCAGCTTGGGACAGCCTGCGGGGGAGCTGTTTTTT. Full variable domain (missing parts from reference TRBV5-1 and TRBJ2-2): KAGVTQTPRYLIKTRGQQVTLSCSPISGHRSVSWYQQTPGQGLQFLFEYFSETQRNKGNFPGRFSGRQFSNSRSEMNVSTLELGDSALYLCASSLGQPAGELFFGEGSRLTVL.